These 6 T cell receptor beta chains were sequenced from one sample in a study of blood T cell repertoires in COVID-19. The data were produced by immunoSEQ multiplex PCR, yet TCRdb's version contains in-frame clones alone and is incomplete. The table lists about 270,000 clones, roughly 85% of them singletons. Input material: PBMCs or T cells enriched from blood (not recorded which). These receptor sequences come from a woman in her forties or fifties with acute COVID-19.

This clone was seen only once. The V and J genes are TRBV19 and TRBJ1-3; D uncertain. V gave up 11 bases and J gave up 0 bases, with 8 bases separating them. From germline, CDR1 is LNHDA and CDR2 SQIVND (reference sequence). The CDR3 covers 12 residues. This CDR3 is CACEDSGNTIYF. The CDR3 coding sequence is TGTGCCTGCGAAGACTCTGGAAACACCATATATTTT.

The CDR3 loop reads CATSREASPYNEQFF. The DNA for the CDR3 is TGTGCCACCAGCAGAGAGGCTAGCCCCTACAATGAGCAGTTCTTC. The V and J genes are TRBV15 and TRBJ2-1, with D maybe TRBD2 (5 bases). V was pared by 0 bases and J by 2 bases, with 8 bases between. CDR1 and CDR2 (germline): LNHNV, YYDKDF (reference sequence). This CDR3 has 15 residues.

V and J are TRBV11-2 and TRBJ2-5; D might be TRBD2 (7 bases). The CDR3 consists of 16 residues. Germline V lookup: CDR1 SGHAT, CDR2 FQNNGV. V gave up 5 bases and J gave up 0 bases, with 16 bases separating them. The CDR3 DNA follows: TGTGCCAGCAGCCAGGGGAGCGGGGCCCACCAAGAGACCCAGTACTTC. Its translation: CASSQGSGAHQETQYF.

J is TRBJ2-3 and V is TRBV12-3 or TRBV12-4, with D maybe TRBD2 (5 bases). Trimming left V 3 bases short and J 14 bases short, with 15 bases between. This CDR3 contains 12 residues. CDR3 coding DNA: TGTGCCAGCAGTTTTGTGGGCGGGTTCGCGTATTTT. It codes for CASSFVGGFAYF.

This chain connects TRBV9 to TRBJ2-1, with 11 positions matching TRBD2. The CDR3 consists of 16 residues. CDR1 is SGDLS and CDR2 is YYNGEE in the germline V gene. J was trimmed by 4 bases and V by 3 bases; bases with no gene match: 6. CDR3 region: CASSARLAGRYNEQFF. CDR3 bases: TGTGCCAGCAGCGCCCGACTAGCGGGGAGATACAATGAGCAGTTCTTC.

A few counts support this clone. V usage is TRBV25-1 and J usage is TRBJ1-1, with D unresolved. This CDR3 is built from 13 residues. CDR1 is MGHDK, CDR2 SYGVNS, per germline. Trimming removed 2 bases from V and 6 bases from J, with 10 bases in between. The CDR3 region is CASSEANFAEAFF. The CDR3 DNA sequence: TGTGCCAGCAGTGAAGCTAACTTTGCTGAAGCTTTCTTT.